One sample yielded the 11 T cell receptor beta chains listed below, sequenced in a study of blood T cells in healthy people across ages. With a J-beta primer mix and a sample-barcoded 5' primer, a second PCR ran about 7 to 12 cycles. TCRdb passed the 5' RACE reads through MiXCR, listing each CDR3 protein once. Of more than 800,000 distinct CDR3 sequences detected, more than 40% appear once; the ten largest clones hold over 15%. Sequencing was done on a sample of blood. All receptors derive from a woman aged 55 to 70 in good health.

The chain is built from TRBV15 and TRBJ2-7; D is uncertain. The CDR3 is 14 amino acids. The germline gives CDR1 LNHNV, CDR2 YYDKDF (reference sequence). V gave up 1 base and J gave up 0 bases, with 7 bases separating them. The CDR3 sequence: CATSRGRTSYEQYF. The CDR3 nucleotides are TGTGCCACCAGCAGAGGACGGACCTCCTACGAGCAGTACTTC.

This chain uses TRBV12-5 with TRBJ2-7; TRBD1 might be the D (6 bases). V lost 6 bases to trimming and J lost 7 bases, with 22 bases between them. Per the germline V gene, CDR1 is LGHNT and CDR2 is FRNRAP. The CDR3 extends over 15 amino acids. CDR3 sequence reads: CASGQTGSSYNEQYF. CDR3 nucleotide sequence: TGTGCTAGTGGCCAAACAGGGAGCTCCTACAATGAGCAGTACTTC.

The chain employs TRBV2 and TRBJ2-1; 9 bases are shared with TRBD2. In germline, CDR1 is SNHLY, CDR2 FYNNEI. The CDR3 loop spans 14 amino acids. J gave up 6 bases and V 5 bases, and 5 bases lay outside the gene matches. CDR3 sequence reads: CASSWKAGGNEQFF. As DNA, the CDR3 is TGTGCCAGCAGTTGGAAAGCGGGAGGCAATGAGCAGTTCTTC.

This clonotype was seen only once. The chain links TRBV20-1 to TRBJ2-5; 9 bases are shared with TRBD2. V trimming: 4 bases; J trimming: 1 base; junction bases outside the gene matches: 13. This CDR3 spans 17 amino acids. Germline lookup yields CDR1 DFQATT and CDR2 SNEGSKA (reference sequence). CDR3 DNA: TGCAGTGCTACTCGACTAGCGGAAAGCGGCGGCCAAGAGACCCAGTACTTC. It specifies CSATRLAESGGQETQYF.

The V call is TRBV12-3 or TRBV12-4, the J call TRBJ1-2; weak D call: TRBD1 (6 bases). V was cut by 2 bases and J by 6 bases, with 10 bases left in between. The CDR3 consists of 13 residues. CDR3 in DNA: TGTGCCAGCAGTTTAAAGGGGGGGGATGGCTACACCTTC. This translates into CASSLKGGDGYTF.

The rearrangement links TRBV3-1 to TRBJ2-7; D not resolved. Germline V gene sequence: CDR1 LGHDT, CDR2 YNNKEL (reference sequence). The CDR3 is 15 residues long. V shed 0 bases and J shed 0 bases, with 9 bases lying between them. CDR3 coding DNA: TGTGCCAGCAGCCAAGACAGGTCAAGCTCCTACGAGCAGTACTTC. This encodes CASSQDRSSSYEQYF.

The V call is TRBV4-1, the J call TRBJ2-4, with 7 bases that match TRBD2. Germline lookup yields CDR1 MGHRA and CDR2 YSYEKL. The ends lost 4 bases at V and 6 bases at J; junction bases unmatched: 9. This CDR3 is built from 15 residues. This CDR3 reads CASSPTSAVGNIQYF. In DNA, the CDR3 is TGCGCCAGCAGCCCAACTAGCGCCGTGGGAAACATTCAGTACTTC.

V is TRBV27 and J is TRBJ2-1, with D unclear. The germline V gene has CDR1 MNHEY and CDR2 SMNVEV (reference sequence). The CDR3 is made up of 15 amino acids. The ends were cut back, 5 bases at V and 3 bases at J, with 14 bases in the middle. CDR3 in DNA: TGTGCCAGCAGTATCGACACGCAGCTCTACAATGAGCAGTTCTTC. Translating gives CASSIDTQLYNEQFF.

The chain joins TRBV6-5 to TRBJ1-2; tentative D call: TRBD1 (6 bases). The CDR3 is 14 amino acids. V lost 8 bases and J lost 4, with 17 bases in between. CDR1 is MNHEY, CDR2 SVGAGI, per germline. The CDR3 loop reads CASAGTQGSYGYTF. DNA of the CDR3: TGTGCCAGCGCGGGGACCCAGGGGTCCTATGGCTACACCTTC.

With respect to this clonotype: One end of the junction is discordant with germline, which a read error may explain. The chain has TRBV7-2 and TRBJ2-1, with a possible D match to TRBD1 (7 bases). CDR3 length: 15 amino acids. Germline V CDR1 and CDR2: SGHTA, FQGNSA. The CDR3: CACSPQGGSYNEQFF. Here the CDR3 DNA reads TGTGCCTGCAGCCCCCAGGGGGGTTCCTACAATGAGCAGTTCTTC.

This clonotype showed up just a few times. V is TRBV11-2 and J is TRBJ2-5, with a possible D match to TRBD2 (6 bases). The CDR3 loop spans 16 amino acids. Germline V lookup: CDR1 SGHAT, CDR2 FQNNGV. Trimming took off 5 bases at V and 3 bases at J, with 19 bases between the two ends. CDR3 protein: CASSQGGTGPKETQYF. The CDR3 DNA sequence: TGTGCCAGCAGCCAAGGCGGGACGGGACCTAAAGAGACCCAGTACTTC.